Following are 10 T cell receptor beta chains from one sample sequenced in a study of tumor-infiltrating lymphocytes in glioblastoma multiforme. TCR beta libraries were built from RNA through three nested multiplex PCR rounds using modified ARM-PCR. TCRdb independently ran MiXCR on the multiplex PCR reads; one entry per CDR3 protein. The repertoire has 12,000 to 15,000 distinct CDR3 sequences, around 70% of them found once; the top ten carry under 40%. Sequencing was carried out using brain tumor tissue. Receptor source: a male donor with glioblastoma.

Note on this clonotype: One end of the junction fails to match germline, which may point to a read error. The chain joins TRBV5-8 to TRBJ2-3, with D possibly called TRBD1 or TRBD2 (6 bases each). This CDR3 has 12 amino acids. CDR1 is SGHTS and CDR2 is YDEGEE in the germline V gene. The CDR3 loop is CASSRGTNTRYF. The CDR3 bases are TGTGCCAGCAGCCGGGGGACAAATACGCGGTATTTT.

Regarding this clonotype: At one end, the junction sequence differs from germline, possibly due to a read error. This chain connects TRBV11-3 to TRBJ2-3; no definite D call. CDR3 length: 14 residues. The germline CDR1 and CDR2 sequences are SGHNT and YENEEA. CDR3 region: CAGSIESQTDTQYF. In DNA form, the CDR3 reads TGTGCCGGCAGCATTGAGAGTCAGACAGATACGCAGTATTTT.

Regarding this clonotype: At one end the junction does not follow the germline gene, possibly because of a read error. The rearrangement links TRBV29-1 to TRBJ2-1; D tentatively reads TRBD1 or TRBD2 (6 bases each). The CDR3 consists of 14 residues. CDR1 and CDR2 from the germline V gene are SQVTM and ANQGSEA. DNA for the CDR3: TGCTGCGTTGGGGGGCGGCAGGTGGGCGATGAGCAGTTCTTC. The encoded protein is CCVGGRQVGDEQFF.

The chain links TRBV11-2 to TRBJ2-7, with TRBD2 as a possible D gene (7 bases). CDR1 SGHAT and CDR2 FQNNGV come from the germline V gene. The germline V and J ends were trimmed by 5 bases and 8 bases, with 16 bases remaining between them. The CDR3 totals 13 residues. The CDR3 protein is CASSQGQAGKQYF. In DNA form, the CDR3 reads TGTGCCAGCAGCCAGGGACAAGCGGGAAAGCAGTACTTC. The whole variable domain, remainder taken from reference TRBV11-2 and TRBJ2-7, is EAGVAQSPRYKIIEKRQSVAFWCNPISGHATLYWYQQILGQGPKLLIQFQNNGVVDDSQLPKDRFSAERLKGVDSTLKIQPAKLEDSAVYLCASSQGQAGKQYFGPGTRLTVT.

The chain uses TRBV10-3 and TRBJ2-3, with TRBD2 matching 16 bases. This CDR3 is 18 amino acids long. Trimming removed 5 bases from V and 4 bases from J; junction bases left unmatched: 9. Germline-derived CDR1 and CDR2 are ENHRY and SYGVKD. The CDR3 spells CAISSGTSGRGDADTQYF. CDR3 nucleotide sequence: TGTGCCATCAGTTCTGGGACTAGCGGGAGGGGAGATGCAGATACGCAGTATTTT.

The rearrangement uses TRBV19 and TRBJ1-5; weak D call: TRBD1 (5 bases). Germline CDR1 and CDR2: LNHDA and SQIVND (reference sequence). CDR3 size: 13 residues. Trimming cost V 5 bases and J 6 bases, with 11 bases left between them. This chain's CDR3 is CASSLGEGQPQHF. DNA for the CDR3: TGTGCCAGTAGTTTAGGGGAGGGTCAGCCCCAGCATTTT.

For the CDR3, the DNA is TGTATCAGCAGCTTAGGAGGGGCCGATAATTCACCCCTCCACTTT. Its translation is CISSLGGADNSPLHF. The chain couples TRBV7-8 to TRBJ1-6, with D possibly TRBD1 on 5 matching bases. CDR3 length: 15 amino acids. Germline loops: CDR1 SGHVS, CDR2 FQNEAQ.

This clonotype was recorded a few times. Because it lacks the conserved phenylalanine or tryptophan at the end, this CDR3 is likely a read error. The rearrangement links TRBV20-1 to TRBJ2-3, with D tentatively TRBD2 (5 bases). V was cut by 0 bases and J by 0 bases, with 13 bases left in between. Per germline, CDR1 DFQATT and CDR2 SNEGSKA (reference sequence). This CDR3 is built from 16 residues. As DNA, the CDR3 is TGCAGTGCTAGAGATCGGCCGACGGGAAGCACAGATACGCAGTATTTG. This gives the protein CSARDRPTGSTDTQYL.

DNA of the CDR3: TGCAGCGTCACTGCCTCCCGGGGGCGCGGTGAAGCTTTCTTT. This gives the protein CSVTASRGRGEAFF. The gene calls are TRBV29-1 and TRBJ1-1; TRBD1 might be the D (6 bases). The V end lost 6 bases, the J end lost 7 bases, and 21 bases lay between the germline ends. Germline values: CDR1 SQVTM, CDR2 ANQGSEA. The CDR3 extends over 14 amino acids.

Concerning this clonotype: A much larger clonotype is one base distant, so this may be a read error. The chain couples TRBV19 to TRBJ2-1; D call uncertain. Trimming pared 5 bases from V and 3 bases from J, leaving 11 bases between. This CDR3 region has 14 residues. Germline V gives CDR1 LNHDA, CDR2 SQIVND (reference sequence). The CDR3 loop is CASSRSDNYNEQFF. CDR3 bases: TGTGCCAGTAGTCGATCTGATAACTACAATGAGCAGTTCTTC.